This is a list of T cell receptor beta chains from one sample in a study of blood T cell repertoires in COVID-19. Data came from immunoSEQ multiplex PCR; TCRdb stores just in-frame clones and leaves some out. The sample holds about 270,000 clones, roughly 86% seen once. The sequenced material came from peripheral blood. The receptors here all came from a man aged 35 to 55 with active or convalescent COVID-19. CDR3s include the opening cysteine and the closing phenylalanine or tryptophan.

TRBV29-1	TRBJ2-7	CSVAVGSSEQYF
TRBV28	TRBJ1-4	CASIGATNEKLFF
TRBV6-6	TRBJ2-4	CASSRGPFQYF
TRBV19	TRBJ1-3	CASSVGALGNTIYF
TRBV19	TRBJ2-3	CATRPSAAGVADTQYF
TRBV24-1	TRBJ2-7	CATSDSRSGGAYEQYF
TRBV29-1	TRBJ1-2	CSVERQPNYGYTF
TRBV5-4	TRBJ2-1	CASSLDGGTGRLYEQFF
TRBV5-1	TRBJ2-2	CASSGGTSADTGELFF
TRBV5-6	TRBJ2-7	CASSTEVGGYEQYF
TRBV6-2/TRBV6-3	TRBJ1-1	CASSYPRGFFF
TRBV19	TRBJ2-7	CASRGLAGGSYEQYF
TRBV19	TRBJ1-3	CASREGGGSGNTIYF
TRBV6-5	TRBJ1-3	CASGNRALSGNTIYF
TRBV11-2	TRBJ1-6	CASSFNSPGQYNSPLHF
TRBV9	TRBJ1-3	CASSVAMDQGTLYF